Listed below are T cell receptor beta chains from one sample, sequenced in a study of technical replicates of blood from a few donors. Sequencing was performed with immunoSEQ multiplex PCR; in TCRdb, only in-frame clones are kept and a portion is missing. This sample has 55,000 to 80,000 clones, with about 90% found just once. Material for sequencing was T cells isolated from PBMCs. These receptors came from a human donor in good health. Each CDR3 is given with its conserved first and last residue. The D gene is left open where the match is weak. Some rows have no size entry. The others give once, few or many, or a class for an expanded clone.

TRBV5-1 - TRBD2 CASSKSGSGSYEQYF
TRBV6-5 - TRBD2 CASSREREGLGELFF
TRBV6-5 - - CASSYSMGAPDTQYF
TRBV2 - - CASSATKRVDQETQYF
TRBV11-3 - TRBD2 CASSPGLAGGEQYF
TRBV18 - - CASSLGDNSNQPQHF
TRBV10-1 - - CASSEGGEGPYNEQFF
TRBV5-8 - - CASSLGGWSQETQYF
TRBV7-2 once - CASSLGSGDNYGYTF
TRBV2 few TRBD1 CASRRQGASEKLFF
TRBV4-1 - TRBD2 CASSQDPGGEQYF
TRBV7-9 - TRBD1 CASSLAGQGVYREQYF
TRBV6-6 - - CASNRQSNYGYTF
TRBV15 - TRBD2 CATSRAGTSGKSEQFF
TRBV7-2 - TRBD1 CASSVRPGQDGYTF
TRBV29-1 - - CSVEVAGFHTDTQYF
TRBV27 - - CASSFLQPPPNTEAFF
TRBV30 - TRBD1 CAWRGGTGHTGELFF
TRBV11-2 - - CASSLDPLQGYGYTF
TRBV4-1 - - CASSQKQLQGSTEAFF
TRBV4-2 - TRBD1 CASSQVNRGVNEQFF
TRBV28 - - CASSLGRENTEAFF
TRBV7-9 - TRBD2 CASSLGGRAKFF
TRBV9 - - CASSVGLYGNTIYF
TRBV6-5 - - CASKGGELLYNEQFF
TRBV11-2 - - CASSLGGEKLFF
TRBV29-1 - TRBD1 CSVEELGQGARYEQYF
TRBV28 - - CASSLMSEYLNTEAFF
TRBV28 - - CASSLYLPTSSKTFYNEQFF